This T cell receptor (beta chain) appears in the sequencing data of a study of T cell repertoires in cytomegalovirus infection. Study-wide findings and caveats: Based on cumulative public TCR beta family frequency, carriers of CMV plus the relevant HLA were identified.

TCRdb independently ran MiXCR on the reads; one entry per CDR3 protein. The repertoire holds roughly 320,000 distinct CDR3 sequences, with more than 8% as singletons. Ten or more counts support this clonotype. Its antigen is currently unknown. The sequencing sample was made of PBMCs. The sequence came from a human donor in good health (CMV status not recorded). Some clones in this sample may be carry-over from other donors' samples.

CDR3 in amino acids: CASSADWDTEAFF. The CDR3 nucleotides are TGTGCCAGCAGCGCGGATTGGGACACTGAAGCTTTCTTT. V usage is TRBV7-2 and J usage is TRBJ1-1; D gene uncertain. This CDR3 has 13 amino acids. Trimming pared 5 bases from V and 3 bases from J, leaving 10 bases between. Germline-derived CDR1 and CDR2 are SGHTA and FQGNSA. The complete variable domain, with remaining parts taken from reference TRBV7-2 and TRBJ1-1, reads GAGVSQSPSNKVTEKGKDVELRCDPISGHTALYWYRQSLGQGLEFLIYFQGNSAPDKSGLPSDRFSAERTGGSVSTLTIQRTQQEDSAVYLCASSADWDTEAFFGQGTRLTVV.